The 5 T cell receptor beta chains below were found in one sample sequenced in a study of beta chain features in type 1 diabetes. What was sequenced were expressed TCRB transcripts, since all of the isolated RNA had been reverse transcribed. Assay: immunoSEQ multiplex PCR; the TCRdb copy retains only in-frame clones and omits some. Among under 300,000 clones listed, 7.5% to 9.5% were seen once. The material sequenced was central memory CD4+ T cells from blood. The origin of the receptors is a woman aged 18 to 35 in good health.

The rearrangement links TRBV10-3 to TRBJ1-5, with D unclear. Germline CDR1 reads ENHRY; CDR2 reads SYGVKD. The CDR3 has 14 residues. V was trimmed by 3 bases and J by 4 bases, leaving 10 bases between them. CDR3 in DNA: TGTGCCATCAGTGATGGGTTTGCAAATCAGCCCCAGCATTTT. This codes for CAISDGFANQPQHF.

In its sample, this clone was seen many times. The chain recombines TRBV11-2 with TRBJ2-3; possibly TRBD2 for D (7 bases). Germline V gene sequence: CDR1 SGHAT, CDR2 FQNNGV. The CDR3 consists of 17 residues. Trimming left V 3 bases short and J 2 bases short, with 18 bases between. The CDR3 sequence: CASSLVGGRGFTDTQYF. CDR3 nucleotides: TGTGCCAGCAGCTTGGTCGGGGGGCGAGGGTTCACAGATACGCAGTATTTT.

The V gene is TRBV5-5, the J gene TRBJ2-6; D remains ambiguous. Trimming left V 3 bases short and J 2 bases short, with 12 bases between. The CDR3 totals 16 residues. Per the germline V gene, CDR1 is SGHKS and CDR2 is YYEKEE (reference sequence). In DNA form, the CDR3 reads TGTGCCAGCAGCTCGACCATGGGTGCTGGGGCCAACGTCCTGACTTTC. Translated, it gives CASSSTMGAGANVLTF.

In this sample, this clone turned up a few times. The chain recombines TRBV5-1 with TRBJ2-3; 8 bases align to TRBD2. Per the germline V gene, CDR1 is SGHRS and CDR2 is YFSETQ. The ends lost 0 bases at V and 2 bases at J; junction bases unmatched: 5. The CDR3 covers 16 residues. CDR3 protein: CASSLVGRGATDTQYF. The CDR3 nucleotides are TGCGCCAGCAGCTTGGTAGGGCGGGGGGCCACAGATACGCAGTATTTT.

This clone was detected once. The chain carries TRBV7-2 and TRBJ2-3; either TRBD1 or TRBD2 may supply D (5 bases each). The CDR3 runs to 14 residues. V was clipped by 1 base and J by 2 bases, with 7 bases between them. Per the germline V gene, CDR1 is SGHTA and CDR2 is FQGNSA. CDR3 DNA: TGTGCCAGCAGCTTAGGGGGGTTCACAGATACGCAGTATTTT. Protein product: CASSLGGFTDTQYF.